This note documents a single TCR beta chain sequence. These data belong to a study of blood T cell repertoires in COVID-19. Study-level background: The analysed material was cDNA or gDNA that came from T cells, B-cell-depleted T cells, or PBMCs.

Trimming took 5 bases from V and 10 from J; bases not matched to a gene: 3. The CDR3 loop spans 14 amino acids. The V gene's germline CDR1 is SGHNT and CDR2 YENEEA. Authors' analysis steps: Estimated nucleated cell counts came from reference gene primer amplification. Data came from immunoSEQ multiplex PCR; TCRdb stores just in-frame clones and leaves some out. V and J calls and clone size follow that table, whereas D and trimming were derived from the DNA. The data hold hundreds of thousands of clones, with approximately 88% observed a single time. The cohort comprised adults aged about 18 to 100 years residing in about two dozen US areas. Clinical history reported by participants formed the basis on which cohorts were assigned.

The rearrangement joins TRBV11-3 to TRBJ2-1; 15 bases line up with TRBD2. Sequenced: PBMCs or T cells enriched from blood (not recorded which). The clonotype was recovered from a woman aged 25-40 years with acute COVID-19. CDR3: CASSEGLAGGEQFF. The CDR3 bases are TGTGCCAGCAGCGAAGGACTAGCGGGGGGGGAGCAGTTCTTC.